This is a list of T cell receptor beta chains from one sample in a study of regulatory T cells in long-lasting Graves disease. TCRdb analysed the multiplex PCR reads with MiXCR anew, one entry per CDR3 protein. The data contain 400,000 to 500,000 distinct CDR3 sequences, 20% to 25% of them seen just once; the ten biggest clones take up approximately 6.4%. Sample: peripheral blood mononuclear cells (PBMCs), taken when the disease was refractory, from a patient treated with antithyroid drugs. These receptors originate from a female donor with Graves disease. Each CDR3 is given with its conserved first and last residue. A D gene is named only where the DNA matches it firmly. Rows may omit the clone size; those that give it use once, few, many or a size class.

J: TRBJ2-3
size: many
V: TRBV11-2
D: .
CDR3: CASRSRDSKPTDTQYF
DNA: TGTGCCAGCAGGTCCCGGGACTCAAAGCCCACAGATACGCAGTATTTT

J: TRBJ2-7
size: many
V: TRBV6-1
D: .
CDR3: CASSEGLGQTYEQYF
DNA: TGTGCCAGCAGTGAAGGGCTGGGCCAGACCTACGAGCAGTACTTC

J: TRBJ1-3
size: many
V: TRBV29-1
D: .
CDR3: CSGLVVAGNTIYF
DNA: TGCAGCGGGCTAGTGGTTGCGGGAAACACCATATATTTT

J: TRBJ1-2
size: .
V: TRBV11-2
D: .
CDR3: CASSLDHLGSHSYGYTF
DNA: TGTGCCAGCAGCTTAGATCACCTAGGATCCCACAGCTATGGCTACACCTTC

J: TRBJ1-1
size: few
V: TRBV4-3
D: .
CDR3: CASSQELTNTEAFF
DNA: TGCGCCAGCAGCCAAGAACTCACGAACACTGAAGCTTTCTTT

J: TRBJ1-2
size: .
V: TRBV9
D: .
CDR3: CASSVDVRRAYTF
DNA: TGTGCCAGCAGCGTAGATGTCAGGCGGGCGTACACCTTC

J: TRBJ2-7
size: .
V: TRBV27
D: .
CDR3: CASSLQGKFYEQYF
DNA: TGTGCCAGCAGTTTACAGGGTAAATTCTACGAGCAGTACTTC

J: TRBJ1-1
size: .
V: TRBV15
D: .
CDR3: CATSRPPPQFEAFF
DNA: TGTGCCACCAGCAGACCCCCACCTCAATTTGAAGCTTTCTTT

J: TRBJ2-7
size: few
V: TRBV20-1
D: .
CDR3: CSASPPGTSYEQYF
DNA: TGCAGTGCTAGTCCGCCAGGGACGTCCTACGAGCAGTACTTC

J: TRBJ1-5
size: many
V: TRBV28
D: .
CDR3: CASSLYVSNQPQHF
DNA: TGTGCCAGCAGTTTATATGTGTCGAATCAGCCCCAGCATTTT